A selection of T cell receptor beta chains follows, all from one sample in a study of PD-1 blockade in classical Hodgkin lymphoma. The assay was immunoSEQ multiplex PCR, and TCRdb's table has in-frame clones only and misses some. This sample has about 53,000 clones, with approximately 84% found just once. The material sequenced was peripheral blood mononuclear cells (PBMCs), taken at baseline. Source of these receptors: a human donor with classical Hodgkin lymphoma. Each CDR3 is given with its conserved first and last residue. A D gene is named only where the DNA matches it firmly. Not every row has a clone size; where given, it reads once, few, many or a size class.

V	J	D	length	size	CDR3	DNA
TRBV10-3	TRBJ2-5	.	13	.	CAISGSGQETQYF	TGTGCCATCAGTGGTAGTGGCCAAGAGACCCAGTACTTC
TRBV9	TRBJ2-3	.	13	.	CASSDGPPDTQYF	TGTGCCAGCAGCGATGGGCCCCCAGATACGCAGTATTTT
TRBV5-1	TRBJ1-3	.	15	few	CASSLAAGEGNTIYF	TGCGCCAGCAGCTTGGCTGCAGGGGAAGGAAACACCATATATTTT
TRBV25-1	TRBJ2-7	.	14	.	CASSERDVSYEQYF	TGTGCCAGCAGTGAACGAGACGTATCCTACGAGCAGTACTTC
TRBV5-1	TRBJ2-5	.	15	once	CASSAGTGSPKTQYF	TGCGCCAGCAGCGCCGGGACGGGATCGCCGAAGACCCAGTACTTC
TRBV30	TRBJ2-6	.	15	.	CAWSGDFSGANVLTF	TGTGCCTGGAGCGGGGACTTCTCTGGGGCCAACGTCCTGACTTTC
TRBV29-1	TRBJ1-1	TRBD1	15	.	CSVLTGDIWNTEAFF	TGCAGCGTTCTCACAGGGGACATTTGGAACACTGAAGCTTTCTTT
TRBV30	TRBJ2-1	.	14	medium-sized	CAWSVTLGDNEQFF	TGTGCCTGGAGTGTCACTCTAGGGGACAATGAGCAGTTCTTC
TRBV9	TRBJ2-2	.	15	.	CASSVPGSNTGELFF	TGTGCCAGCAGCGTACCAGGATCGAACACCGGGGAGCTGTTTTTT
TRBV5-1	TRBJ2-1	TRBD2	15	.	CASSETSGASIGQFF	TGCGCCAGCAGCGAGACTAGCGGGGCCTCAATTGGGCAGTTCTTC
TRBV11-3	TRBJ2-1	TRBD2	18	.	CASSLDQGGTSAYNEQFF	TGTGCCAGCAGCTTAGATCAGGGGGGGACTAGCGCTTACAATGAGCAGTTCTTC
TRBV28	TRBJ1-4	.	14	.	CASSSGQLNEKLFF	TGTGCCAGCAGTTCCGGACAGCTAAATGAAAAACTGTTTTTT
TRBV10-3	TRBJ1-4	.	15	.	CAISEGTLDWEKLFF	TGTGCCATCAGTGAAGGGACCCTCGATTGGGAAAAACTGTTTTTT
TRBV7-2	TRBJ2-5	.	13	.	CASSLAGSETQYF	TGTGCCAGCAGCTTAGCGGGTTCGGAGACCCAGTACTTC
TRBV7-3	TRBJ2-7	.	13	.	CASSPSGADEQYF	TGTGCCAGCAGTCCCTCAGGGGCGGACGAGCAGTACTTC
TRBV5-8	TRBJ2-1	.	15	.	CASSPPASRRNEQFF	TGTGCCAGCAGCCCCCCAGCTTCCCGACGAAATGAGCAGTTCTTC
TRBV11-2	TRBJ2-1	.	14	once	CASSSFKIGNEQFF	TGTGCCAGCAGCTCCTTCAAGATAGGCAATGAGCAGTTCTTC
TRBV9	TRBJ2-3	.	16	.	CASSVAYPGSTDTQYF	TGTGCCAGCAGCGTAGCTTACCCCGGGAGCACAGATACGCAGTATTTT
TRBV11-2	TRBJ2-1	.	14	.	CASSLDQAVNEQFF	TGTGCCAGCAGCCTCGACCAGGCGGTCAATGAGCAGTTCTTC
TRBV27	TRBJ2-2	.	13	.	CASSLGNTGELFF	TGTGCCAGCAGTTTGGGGAACACCGGGGAGCTGTTTTTT
TRBV6-5	TRBJ1-1	TRBD1	12	.	CASSLPGTGTFF	TGTGCCAGCAGTCTACCCGGGACAGGGACTTTCTTT
TRBV9	TRBJ1-6	TRBD1	14	.	CASSVGQGYSPLHF	TGTGCCAGCAGCGTAGGACAGGGGTATTCACCCCTCCACTTT
TRBV7-2	TRBJ2-1	TRBD2	15	.	CASSLASGRYNEQFF	TGTGCCAGCAGCTTAGCTAGCGGGAGATACAATGAGCAGTTCTTC
TRBV14	TRBJ2-6	TRBD1	18	.	CASSQVGGALAGANVLTF	TGTGCCAGCAGCCAAGTAGGGGGCGCTTTGGCTGGGGCCAACGTCCTGACTTTC
TRBV2	TRBJ2-1	TRBD2	15	.	CASMRRLGRDNEQFF	TGTGCCAGCATGCGACGACTAGGGAGGGACAATGAGCAGTTCTTC
TRBV5-6	TRBJ1-2	.	12	.	CASSRVNYGYTF	TGTGCCAGCAGCCGGGTGAACTATGGCTACACCTTC
TRBV19	TRBJ2-5	.	14	.	CASSPHRAGETQYF	TGTGCCAGTAGTCCCCACAGGGCTGGAGAGACCCAGTACTTC
TRBV10-3	TRBJ1-5	.	13	few	CAIGTGDNQPQHF	TGTGCCATTGGGACGGGTGACAATCAGCCCCAGCATTTT
TRBV4-1	TRBJ2-3	TRBD2	17	.	CASSPGPLAGFTDTQYF	TGCGCCAGCAGCCCTGGGCCCCTAGCGGGGTTCACAGATACGCAGTATTTT
TRBV7-9	TRBJ1-4	TRBD1	15	.	CASSEDRVTNEKLFF	TGTGCCAGCAGTGAAGACAGGGTTACTAATGAAAAACTGTTTTTT
TRBV6-4	TRBJ1-1	.	13	.	CASSLWQNTEAFF	TGTGCCAGCAGTCTCTGGCAGAACACTGAAGCTTTCTTT
TRBV18	TRBJ2-1	TRBD2	16	.	CASSRTSGSSYNEQFF	TGTGCCAGCTCACGGACTAGCGGGAGTTCCTACAATGAGCAGTTCTTC
TRBV20-1	TRBJ2-1	.	11	once	CNAQGGNEQFF	TGCAACGCCCAAGGGGGCAATGAGCAGTTCTTC
TRBV29-1	TRBJ2-7	.	14	.	CSVGHRAGTYEQYF	TGCAGCGTTGGTCACAGGGCCGGGACCTACGAGCAGTACTTC
TRBV18	TRBJ2-3	.	15	.	CASSPATVQADTQYF	TGTGCCAGCTCACCGGCGACAGTTCAGGCAGATACGCAGTATTTT
TRBV4-1	TRBJ2-7	TRBD1	15	.	CASSQDGTGAYEQYF	TGCGCCAGCAGCCAAGATGGGACAGGGGCCTACGAGCAGTACTTC
TRBV10-3	TRBJ1-2	.	15	.	CAIKGTGDPNYGYTF	TGTGCCATCAAGGGTACGGGGGACCCTAACTATGGCTACACCTTC
TRBV5-4	TRBJ2-2	.	16	.	CASSLPTGVVTGELFF	TGTGCCAGCAGCCTCCCTACGGGAGTCGTCACCGGGGAGCTGTTTTTT
TRBV11-3	TRBJ2-1	.	16	.	CASSLGASSSYNEQFF	TGTGCCAGCAGCTTAGGAGCCTCGAGCTCCTACAATGAGCAGTTCTTC
TRBV9	TRBJ2-1	.	16	once	CASSAPGTGGVNEQFF	TGTGCCAGCAGCGCCCCCGGGACTGGCGGGGTGAATGAGCAGTTCTTC
TRBV6-5	TRBJ1-1	TRBD1	16	.	CASSYITTGLVTEAFF	TGTGCCAGCAGTTACATAACGACAGGGCTGGTTACTGAAGCTTTCTTT
TRBV6-5	TRBJ2-1	TRBD2	16	.	CASSFLGLAGVNEQFF	TGTGCCAGCAGTTTTCTCGGACTAGCGGGAGTCAATGAGCAGTTCTTC
TRBV7-3	TRBJ2-3	.	14	.	CASSLLGLTDTQYF	TGTGCCAGCAGCTTATTAGGCCTCACAGATACGCAGTATTTT
TRBV27	TRBJ2-7	.	12	.	CASSLRGHEQYF	TGTGCCAGCAGTTTGAGGGGCCACGAGCAGTACTTC
TRBV7-2	TRBJ2-7	.	17	.	CASSPWGGQASSYEQYF	TGTGCCAGCAGCCCGTGGGGAGGACAGGCCTCCTCCTACGAGCAGTACTTC
TRBV12-5	TRBJ1-4	TRBD1	17	once	CASGLSGQTLTNEKLFF	TGTGCTAGTGGTTTGTCGGGACAGACTTTAACTAATGAAAAACTGTTTTTT
TRBV4-1	TRBJ1-1	.	14	.	CASSQDLEYTEAFF	TGCGCCAGCAGCCAAGATCTTGAGTACACTGAAGCTTTCTTT
TRBV7-9	TRBJ1-2	.	13	.	CAFYEEVEDGYTF	TGTGCCTTCTACGAGGAGGTGGAGGATGGCTACACCTTC
TRBV4-1	TRBJ2-5	TRBD2	19	.	CASSQQEWTSGYDQETQYF	TGCGCCAGCAGCCAACAGGAGTGGACTAGCGGATATGACCAAGAGACCCAGTACTTC
TRBV6-5	TRBJ2-1	TRBD2	12	.	CASSYYGEGQFF	TGTGCCAGCAGTTACTACGGGGAGGGGCAGTTCTTC
TRBV5-3	TRBJ2-7	.	14	once	CARSLAAVLYEQYF	TGTGCCAGAAGCTTGGCGGCAGTCCTATACGAGCAGTACTTC
TRBV5-4	TRBJ2-1	TRBD1	15	.	CASSLAGQGYNEQFF	TGTGCCAGCAGCTTGGCGGGACAGGGCTACAATGAGCAGTTCTTC
TRBV6-6	TRBJ2-1	.	14	.	CASSFSGNNNEQFF	TGTGCCAGCAGTTTTAGCGGTAATAACAATGAGCAGTTCTTC
TRBV5-8	TRBJ1-4	.	14	.	CASSFRQMNEKLFF	TGTGCCAGCAGCTTTCGACAGATGAATGAAAAACTGTTTTTT
TRBV11-3	TRBJ2-2	TRBD1	14	once	CASSPWTGAWELFF	TGTGCCAGCAGCCCCTGGACAGGGGCCTGGGAGCTGTTTTTT
TRBV11-2	TRBJ2-5	.	11	.	CASSYLQTQYF	TGTGCCAGCAGCTACCTACAGACCCAGTACTTC
TRBV5-1	TRBJ1-4	.	15	.	CASSSTGTRDEKLFF	TGCGCCAGCAGCTCCACCGGGACAAGGGATGAAAAACTGTTTTTT
TRBV10-3	TRBJ1-5	.	14	.	CAISEERGNQPQHF	TGTGCCATCAGTGAGGAACGGGGCAATCAGCCCCAGCATTTT
TRBV9	TRBJ2-2	.	16	.	CASSVVAGTNTGELFF	TGTGCCAGCAGCGTAGTTGCGGGAACGAACACCGGGGAGCTGTTTTTT
TRBV4-1	TRBJ1-1	.	16	few	CASSQDSRQSDASAFF	TGCGCCAGCAGCCAAGATTCTAGGCAGTCGGATGCCTCGGCTTTCTTT